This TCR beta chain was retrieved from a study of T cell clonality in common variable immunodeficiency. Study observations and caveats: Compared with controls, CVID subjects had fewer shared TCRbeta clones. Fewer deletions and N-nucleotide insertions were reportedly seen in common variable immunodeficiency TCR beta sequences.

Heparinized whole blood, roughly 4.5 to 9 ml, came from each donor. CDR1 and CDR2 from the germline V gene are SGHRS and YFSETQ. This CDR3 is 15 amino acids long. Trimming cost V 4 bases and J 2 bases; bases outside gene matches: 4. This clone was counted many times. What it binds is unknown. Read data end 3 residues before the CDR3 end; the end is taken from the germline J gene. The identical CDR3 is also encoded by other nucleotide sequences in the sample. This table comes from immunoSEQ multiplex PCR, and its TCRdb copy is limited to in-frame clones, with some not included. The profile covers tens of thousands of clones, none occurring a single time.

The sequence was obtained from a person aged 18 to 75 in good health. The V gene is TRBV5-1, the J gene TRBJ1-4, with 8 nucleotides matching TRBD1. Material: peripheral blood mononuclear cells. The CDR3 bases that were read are TGCGCCAGCAGCCTGACAGGGGACACTAATGAAAAA. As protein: CASSLTGDTNEK. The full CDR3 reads CASSLTGDTNEKLFF. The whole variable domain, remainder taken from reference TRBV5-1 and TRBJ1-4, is KAGVTQTPRYLIKTRGQQVTLSCSPISGHRSVSWYQQTPGQGLQFLFEYFSETQRNKGNFPGRFSGRQFSNSRSEMNVSTLELGDSALYLCASSLTGDTNEKLFFGSGTQLSVL.